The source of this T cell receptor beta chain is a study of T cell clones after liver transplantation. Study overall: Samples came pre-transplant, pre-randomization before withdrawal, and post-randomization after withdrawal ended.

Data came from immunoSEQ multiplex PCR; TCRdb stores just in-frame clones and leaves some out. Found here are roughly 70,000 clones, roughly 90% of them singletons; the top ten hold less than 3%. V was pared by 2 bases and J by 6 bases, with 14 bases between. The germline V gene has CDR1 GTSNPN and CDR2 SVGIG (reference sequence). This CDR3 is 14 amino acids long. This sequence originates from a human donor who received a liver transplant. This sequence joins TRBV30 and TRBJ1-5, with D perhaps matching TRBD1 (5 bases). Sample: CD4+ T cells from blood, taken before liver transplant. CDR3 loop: CAWSRRGSGQPQHF. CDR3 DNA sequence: TGTGCCTGGAGTCGAAGGGGAAGCGGTCAGCCCCAGCATTTT.